The T cell receptor beta chain under discussion was sequenced for a study of T cells after yellow fever vaccination. Study-wide findings and caveats: It was the secondary response that reached its peak faster, day 5 versus 15, but it was weaker. Abundant clonotypes (contaminants from the bulk population) could be present in FACS-sorted repertoires.

Trimming removed 4 bases from V and 3 bases from J, with 15 bases in between. CDR1 and CDR2 from the germline V gene are MDHEN and SYDVKM. The CDR3 sequence is 16 residues long. Worth noting for this clonotype: Its antigen is unidentified.

TCRdb reprocessed the 5' RACE reads with MiXCR, giving one entry per CDR3 protein. The table lists 160,000 or so distinct CDR3 sequences, 5.5% to 7.5% of them singletons, with more than 2.5% in the top ten. The starting material was CD4+ T cells sorted from PBMCs, obtained around 5 days after the first yellow fever vaccination. This receptor was identified in a young man who received the YFV17D yellow fever vaccine. The V and J genes are TRBV28 and TRBJ1-4; possibly TRBD1 for D (6 bases). This CDR3 is CASSYNRGPANEKLFF. The CDR3 DNA reads TGTGCCAGCAGTTATAACCGGGGGCCGGCTAATGAAAAACTGTTTTTT.